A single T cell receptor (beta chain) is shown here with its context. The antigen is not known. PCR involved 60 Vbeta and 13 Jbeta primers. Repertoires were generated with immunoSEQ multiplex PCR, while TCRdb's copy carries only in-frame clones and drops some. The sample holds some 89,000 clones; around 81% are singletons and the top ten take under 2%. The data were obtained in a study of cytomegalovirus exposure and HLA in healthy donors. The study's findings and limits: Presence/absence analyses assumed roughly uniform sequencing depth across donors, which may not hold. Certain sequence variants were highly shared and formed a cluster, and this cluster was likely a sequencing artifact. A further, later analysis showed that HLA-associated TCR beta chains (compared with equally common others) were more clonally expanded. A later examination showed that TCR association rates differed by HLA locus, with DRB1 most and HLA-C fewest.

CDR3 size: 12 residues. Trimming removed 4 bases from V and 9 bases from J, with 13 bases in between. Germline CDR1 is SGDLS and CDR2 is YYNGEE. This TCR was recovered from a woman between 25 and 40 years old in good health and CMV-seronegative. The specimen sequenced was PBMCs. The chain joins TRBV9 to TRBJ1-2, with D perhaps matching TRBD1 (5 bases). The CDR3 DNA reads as TGTGCCAGCAGCTCAGTCGACAGTAGCTACACCTTC. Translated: CASSSVDSSYTF.